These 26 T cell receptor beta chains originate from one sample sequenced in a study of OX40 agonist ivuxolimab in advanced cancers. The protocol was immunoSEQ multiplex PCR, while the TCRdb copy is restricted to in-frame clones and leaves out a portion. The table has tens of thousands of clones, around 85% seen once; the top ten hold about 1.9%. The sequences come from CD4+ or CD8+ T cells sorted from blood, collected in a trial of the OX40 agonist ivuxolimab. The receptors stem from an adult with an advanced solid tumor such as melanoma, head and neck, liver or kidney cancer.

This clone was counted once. CDR3 DNA: TGTGCCAGCAGCTTAGGACACCGGAGTGGAAACACCATATATTTT. This encodes CASSLGHRSGNTIYF. The V call is TRBV7-2, the J call TRBJ1-3; no clear D. This CDR3 is 15 amino acids long. V was cut by 1 base and J by 3 bases, with 10 bases left in between. Germline V gene sequence: CDR1 SGHTA, CDR2 FQGNSA.

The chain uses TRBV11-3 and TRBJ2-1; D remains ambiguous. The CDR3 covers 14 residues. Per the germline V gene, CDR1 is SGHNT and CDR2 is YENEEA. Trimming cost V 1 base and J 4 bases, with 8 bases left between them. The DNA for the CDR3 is TGTGCCAGCAGCTTAGGGTGGTCTTACAATGAGCAGTTCTTC. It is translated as CASSLGWSYNEQFF.

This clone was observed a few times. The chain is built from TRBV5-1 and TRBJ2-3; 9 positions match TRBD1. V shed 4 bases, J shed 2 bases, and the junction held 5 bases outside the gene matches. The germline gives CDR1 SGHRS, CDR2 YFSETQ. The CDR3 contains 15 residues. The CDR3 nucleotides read TGCGCCAGCAGCCCTGGACAGGGGTTCACAGATACGCAGTATTTT. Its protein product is CASSPGQGFTDTQYF. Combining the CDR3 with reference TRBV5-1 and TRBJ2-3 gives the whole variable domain KAGVTQTPRYLIKTRGQQVTLSCSPISGHRSVSWYQQTPGQGLQFLFEYFSETQRNKGNFPGRFSGRQFSNSRSEMNVSTLELGDSALYLCASSPGQGFTDTQYFGPGTRLTVL.

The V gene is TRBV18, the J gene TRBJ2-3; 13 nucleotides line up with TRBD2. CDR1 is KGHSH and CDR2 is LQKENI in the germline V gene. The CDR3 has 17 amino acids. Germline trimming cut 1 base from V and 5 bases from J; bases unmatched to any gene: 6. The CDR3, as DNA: TGTGCCAGCTCACCACGGACTAGCGGGAGCGGTAAAGATACGCAGTATTTT. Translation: CASSPRTSGSGKDTQYF.

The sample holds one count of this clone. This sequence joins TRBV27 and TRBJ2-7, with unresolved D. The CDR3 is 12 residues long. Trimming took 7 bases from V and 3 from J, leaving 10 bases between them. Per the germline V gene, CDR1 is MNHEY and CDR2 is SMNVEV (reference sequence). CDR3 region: CASNAVIYEQYF. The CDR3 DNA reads TGTGCCAGCAACGCCGTTATCTACGAGCAGTACTTC.

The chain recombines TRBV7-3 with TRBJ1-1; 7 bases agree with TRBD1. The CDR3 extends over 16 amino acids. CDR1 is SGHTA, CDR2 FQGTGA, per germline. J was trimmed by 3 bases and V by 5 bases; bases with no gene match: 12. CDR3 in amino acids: CASSVRGTVSDTEAFF. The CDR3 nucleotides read TGTGCCAGCAGCGTCAGGGGGACAGTATCCGACACTGAAGCTTTCTTT.

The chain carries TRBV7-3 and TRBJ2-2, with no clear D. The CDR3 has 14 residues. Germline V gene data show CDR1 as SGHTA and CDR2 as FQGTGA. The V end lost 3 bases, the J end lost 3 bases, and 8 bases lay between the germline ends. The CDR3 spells CASSFSRDTGELFF. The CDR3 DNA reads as TGTGCCAGCAGCTTTTCAAGGGACACCGGGGAGCTGTTTTTT.

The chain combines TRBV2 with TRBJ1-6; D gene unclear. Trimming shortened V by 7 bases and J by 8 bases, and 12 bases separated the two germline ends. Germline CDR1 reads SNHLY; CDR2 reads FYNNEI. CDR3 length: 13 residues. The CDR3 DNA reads TGTGCCAGCATTGGAGACGTGTATTCACCCCTCCACTTT. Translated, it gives CASIGDVYSPLHF.

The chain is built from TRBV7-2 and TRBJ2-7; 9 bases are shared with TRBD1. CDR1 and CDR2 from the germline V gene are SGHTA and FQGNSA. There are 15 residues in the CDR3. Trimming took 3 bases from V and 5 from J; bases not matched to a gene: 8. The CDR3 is CASSFLGQGRDEQYF. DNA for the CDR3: TGTGCCAGCAGCTTCCTAGGACAGGGGAGGGACGAGCAGTACTTC.

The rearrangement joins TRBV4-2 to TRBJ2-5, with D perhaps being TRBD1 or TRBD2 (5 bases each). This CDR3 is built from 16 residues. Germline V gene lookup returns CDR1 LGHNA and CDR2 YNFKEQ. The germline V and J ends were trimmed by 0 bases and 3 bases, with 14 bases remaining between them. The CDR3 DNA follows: TGTGCCAGCAGCCAAGAAGGGTCCGGGGACGAAGAGACCCAGTACTTC. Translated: CASSQEGSGDEETQYF.

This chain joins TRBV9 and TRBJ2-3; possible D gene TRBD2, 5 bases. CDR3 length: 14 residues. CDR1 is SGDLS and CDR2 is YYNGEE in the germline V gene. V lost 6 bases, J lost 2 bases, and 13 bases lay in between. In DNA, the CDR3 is TGTGCCAGCACACCCCTAGCCTTCACAGATACGCAGTATTTT. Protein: CASTPLAFTDTQYF.

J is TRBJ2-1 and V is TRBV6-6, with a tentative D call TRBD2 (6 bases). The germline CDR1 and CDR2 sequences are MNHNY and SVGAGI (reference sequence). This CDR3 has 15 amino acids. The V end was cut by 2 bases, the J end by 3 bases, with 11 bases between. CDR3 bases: TGTGCCAGCAGTTACGGGCTAGCGAACTACAATGAGCAGTTCTTC. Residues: CASSYGLANYNEQFF.

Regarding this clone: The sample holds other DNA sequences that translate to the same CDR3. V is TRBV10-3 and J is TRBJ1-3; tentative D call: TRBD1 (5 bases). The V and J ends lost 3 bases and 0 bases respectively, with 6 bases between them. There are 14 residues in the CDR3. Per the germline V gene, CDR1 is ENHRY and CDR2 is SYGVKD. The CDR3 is CAISDRVSGNTIYF. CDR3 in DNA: TGTGCCATCAGTGACAGGGTCTCTGGAAACACCATATATTTT.

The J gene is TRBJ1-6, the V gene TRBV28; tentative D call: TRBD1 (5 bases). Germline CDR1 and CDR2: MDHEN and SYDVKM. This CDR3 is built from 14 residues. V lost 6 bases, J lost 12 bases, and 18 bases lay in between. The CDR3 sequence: CASSPRSGTQPLHF. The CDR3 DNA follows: TGTGCCAGCAGCCCTAGATCGGGGACCCAACCCCTCCACTTT.

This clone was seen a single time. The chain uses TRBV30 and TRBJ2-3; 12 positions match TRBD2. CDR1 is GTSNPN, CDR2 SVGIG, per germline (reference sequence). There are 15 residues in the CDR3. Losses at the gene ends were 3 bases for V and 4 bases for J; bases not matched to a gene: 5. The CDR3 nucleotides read TGTGCCTGGAGGCCGGGACTAGCGGGTTCAGATACGCAGTATTTT. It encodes CAWRPGLAGSDTQYF.

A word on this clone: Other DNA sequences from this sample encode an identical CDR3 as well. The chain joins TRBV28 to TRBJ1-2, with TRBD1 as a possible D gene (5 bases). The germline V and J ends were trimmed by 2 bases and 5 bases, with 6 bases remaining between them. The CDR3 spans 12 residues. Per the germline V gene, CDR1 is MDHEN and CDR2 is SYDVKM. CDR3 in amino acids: CASSLQGYGYTF. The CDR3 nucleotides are TGTGCCAGCAGTTTACAGGGATATGGCTACACCTTC.

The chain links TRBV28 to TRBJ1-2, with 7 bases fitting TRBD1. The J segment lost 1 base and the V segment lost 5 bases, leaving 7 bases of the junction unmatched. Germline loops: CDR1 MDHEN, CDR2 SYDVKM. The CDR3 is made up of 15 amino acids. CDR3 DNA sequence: TGTGCCAGCAGTCAACAGGGGCCTAGTAACTATGGCTACACCTTC. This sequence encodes CASSQQGPSNYGYTF.

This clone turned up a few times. CDR3 bases: TGTGCCAGTAGTCAAGGACAGGGGGGTCAGCCCCAGCATTTT. Translation gives CASSQGQGGQPQHF. The J gene is TRBJ1-5, the V gene TRBV19; 10 bases map to TRBD1. CDR1 and CDR2 (germline): LNHDA, SQIVND (reference sequence). V lost 5 bases to trimming and J lost 6 bases; unmatched junction nucleotides: 4. The CDR3 covers 14 residues.

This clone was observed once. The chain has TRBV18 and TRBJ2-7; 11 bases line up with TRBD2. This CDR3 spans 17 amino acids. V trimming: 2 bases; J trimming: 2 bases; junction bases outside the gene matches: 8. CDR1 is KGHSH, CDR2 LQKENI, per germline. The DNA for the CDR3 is TGTGCCAGCTCACCAAGGCCTAGCGGGGGGCTAGCCTACGAGCAGTACTTC. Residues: CASSPRPSGGLAYEQYF.

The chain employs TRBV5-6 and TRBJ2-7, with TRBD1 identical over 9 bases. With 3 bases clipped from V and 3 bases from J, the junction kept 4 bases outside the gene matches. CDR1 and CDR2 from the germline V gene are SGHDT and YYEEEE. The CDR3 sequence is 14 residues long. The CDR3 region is CASSSGTGFYEQYF. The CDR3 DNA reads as TGTGCCAGCAGCTCCGGGACAGGGTTCTACGAGCAGTACTTC.

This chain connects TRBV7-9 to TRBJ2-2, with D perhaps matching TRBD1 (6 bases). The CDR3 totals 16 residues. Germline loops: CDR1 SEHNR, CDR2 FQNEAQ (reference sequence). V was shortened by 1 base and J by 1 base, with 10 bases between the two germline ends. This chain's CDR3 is CASSLDRVLNTGELFF. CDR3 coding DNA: TGTGCCAGCAGCTTAGACAGGGTTTTGAACACCGGGGAGCTGTTTTTT.

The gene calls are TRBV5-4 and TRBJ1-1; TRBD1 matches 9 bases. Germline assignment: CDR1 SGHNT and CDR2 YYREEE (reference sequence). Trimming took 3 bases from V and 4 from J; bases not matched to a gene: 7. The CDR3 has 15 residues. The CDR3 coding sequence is TGTGCCAGCAGCTCCCGGACAGGGGTGAGCACTGAAGCTTTCTTT. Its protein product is CASSSRTGVSTEAFF.

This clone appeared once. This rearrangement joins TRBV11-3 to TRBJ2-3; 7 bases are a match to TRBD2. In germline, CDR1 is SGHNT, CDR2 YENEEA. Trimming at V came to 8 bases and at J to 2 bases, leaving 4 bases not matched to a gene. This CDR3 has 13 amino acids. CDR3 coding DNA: TGTGCCAGCTCTAGCGGTTACACAGATACGCAGTATTTT. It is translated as CASSSGYTDTQYF.

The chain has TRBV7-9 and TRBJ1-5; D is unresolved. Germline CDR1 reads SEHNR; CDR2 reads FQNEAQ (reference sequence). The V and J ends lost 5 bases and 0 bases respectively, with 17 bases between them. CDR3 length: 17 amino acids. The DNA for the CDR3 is TGTGCCAGCAGCCCCGGACGCTCAAGTTATAGCAATCAGCCCCAGCATTTT. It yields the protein CASSPGRSSYSNQPQHF.

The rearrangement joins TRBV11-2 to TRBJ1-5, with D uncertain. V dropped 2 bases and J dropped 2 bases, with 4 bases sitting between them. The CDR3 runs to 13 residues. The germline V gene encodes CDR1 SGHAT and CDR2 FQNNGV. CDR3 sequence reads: CASSLQGNQPQHF. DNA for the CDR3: TGTGCCAGCAGCTTACAGGGCAATCAGCCCCAGCATTTT.

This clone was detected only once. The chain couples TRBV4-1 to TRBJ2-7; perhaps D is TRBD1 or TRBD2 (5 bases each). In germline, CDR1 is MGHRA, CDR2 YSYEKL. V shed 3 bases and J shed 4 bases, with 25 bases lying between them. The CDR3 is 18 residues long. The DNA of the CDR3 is TGCGCCAGCAGCCATACAAACCCGATCGGGACCCTTGGGTACGAGCAGTACTTC. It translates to CASSHTNPIGTLGYEQYF.